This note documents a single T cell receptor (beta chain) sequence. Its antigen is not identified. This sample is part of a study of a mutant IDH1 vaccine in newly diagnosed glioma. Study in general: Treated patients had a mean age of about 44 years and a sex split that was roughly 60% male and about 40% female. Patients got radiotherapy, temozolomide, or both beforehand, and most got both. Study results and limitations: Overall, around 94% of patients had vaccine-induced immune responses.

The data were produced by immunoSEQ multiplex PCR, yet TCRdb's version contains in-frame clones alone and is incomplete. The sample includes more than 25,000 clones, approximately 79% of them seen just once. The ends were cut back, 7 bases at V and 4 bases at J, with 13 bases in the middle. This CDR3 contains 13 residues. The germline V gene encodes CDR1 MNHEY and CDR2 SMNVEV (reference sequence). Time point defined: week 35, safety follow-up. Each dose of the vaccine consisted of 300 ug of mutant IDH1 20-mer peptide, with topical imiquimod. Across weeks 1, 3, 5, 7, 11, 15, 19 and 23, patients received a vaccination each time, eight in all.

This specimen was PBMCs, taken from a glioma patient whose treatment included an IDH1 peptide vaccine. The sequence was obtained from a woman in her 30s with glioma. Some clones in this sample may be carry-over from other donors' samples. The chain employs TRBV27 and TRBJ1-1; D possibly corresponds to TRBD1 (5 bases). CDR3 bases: TGTGCCAGCACGAGGGGATTAGGCACTGAAGCTTTCTTT. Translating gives CASTRGLGTEAFF.